The sequence of this TCR beta chain was determined in a study of blood T cell repertoires in COVID-19. Across the whole study: T cells, B-cell-depleted T cells, or PBMCs provided the cDNA or gDNA that served as material.

Under the authors' procedure: Amplification of reference gene primers was used by the study to estimate nucleated cell counts. Here immunoSEQ multiplex PCR was the method, and the copy in TCRdb shows in-frame clones only, minus some. That table furnishes V, J and clone size, whereas the DNA furnished D and trimming. The repertoire holds 70,000 or so clones, with about 89% as singletons. Germline-derived CDR1 and CDR2 are SGDLS and YYNGEE. The CDR3 runs to 16 residues. Trimming took 0 bases from V and 4 from J; bases not matched to a gene: 7. Material for sequencing was peripheral blood. The source is a woman aged 60-75 years with acute or convalescent COVID-19. This chain uses TRBV9 with TRBJ2-3, with TRBD2 matching over 8 bases. The CDR3 region is CASSVGTAGAADTQYF. CDR3 DNA: TGTGCCAGCAGCGTAGGTACAGCGGGGGCCGCAGATACGCAGTATTTT.